This T cell receptor beta chain was captured in a study of cytomegalovirus exposure and HLA in healthy donors. Overall study context: The 130 or so validation repertoires were reported in a later analysis to have been generated on the same platform as the approximately 700 first-cohort repertoires. Findings and caveats of the study: Reports indicated that the classifier achieved high specificity and sensitivity in diagnosing cytomegalovirus status.

Donors were drawn from the 120-subject validation cohort, separate from the roughly 670-subject first cohort. The assay was immunoSEQ multiplex PCR, and TCRdb's table has in-frame clones only and misses some. Of about 270,000 clones in the sample, approximately 86% were seen once. This CDR3 is 14 amino acids long. Germline V gives CDR1 PRHDT, CDR2 FYEKMQ (reference sequence). Trimming removed 4 bases from V and 5 bases from J, with 14 bases in between. In regard to this clone: Its antigen is not known.

Specimen: PBMCs. The chain carries TRBV13 and TRBJ1-1; D uncertain. This TCR was recovered from a woman younger than 30 in good health and CMV-seronegative. The DNA of the CDR3 is TGTGCCAGCAGCTCCCCAAGACCGGGGACTGAAGCTTTCTTT. Amino acids: CASSSPRPGTEAFF.